This TCR beta chain comes out of a study of neurological immune-mediated disorders (dated by TCRdb to about 2019). About the study as a whole: Among the 35 or so multiple sclerosis patients, roughly 31 had relapsing-remitting MS and 3 had secondary progressive MS. Peripheral blood TCR-beta repertoires from HTLV-I-associated myelopathy (HAM/TSP) patients, multiple sclerosis patients and healthy controls were compared by UMI-based sequencing. Longitudinal samples, technical triplicates and paired sorted CD4+ and CD8+ T-cell subsets, alongside PBMC samples, were included among the approximately 98 TCR-beta libraries. The cohort comprised 68 subjects: approximately 15 HAM/TSP patients, 34 multiple sclerosis patients and 20 or so healthy controls.

This clonotype was picked up many times. Its antigen has not been determined. Per-nucleotide qualities are absent, and no much larger clonotype sits a single base away. The paper as a whole reports these results and caveats: No association of the MS cluster with clinical or MRI features was observed, and the need for larger cohorts was stated by the authors. Repertoires from 18 of 34 MS patients were grouped by phylogenetic analysis into a cluster of related CDR3 sequences, suggesting a possible repertoire-level signature. TCR clonal expansion was greatest in HAM/TSP patients and smallest in MS patients, who ranked below even healthy controls. No identical CDR3 amino acid sequences were shared among expanded clones across subjects, suggesting private TCR-beta repertoires in all groups.

cDNA synthesis used template-switch 5'RACE with a primer carrying a 10-nucleotide random unique molecular identifier tagging each TCR transcript. Every sequencing run yielded over 170 million TCR-beta sequences covering 15-18 subjects. Total RNA was extracted with the RNeasy kit. Using the KAPA Real-time Library Amplification kit, TCR-beta VDJ regions were amplified with primers for the TCR constant region and the 5'RACE anchor. A first PCR added sample indexes and Illumina adaptors, and a second PCR then raised library yield. After Ampure bead purification, the roughly 650 bp TCR product was size-selected on a 2% E-gel SizeSelection system. Before pooling, library quality was checked on a Bioanalyzer, concentration was measured with Qubit, and libraries were quantified with the Kapa Library Quantification kit. An Illumina HiSeq 2500 was used to sequence the libraries paired-end at 2 x 150 bp. To increase sequence diversity, roughly 24-31% phiX was spiked into each library pool. In the original analysis: Quality-filtered reads were processed with the UMI-based MiGEC pipeline, and over 75% of raw TCR sequences were removed by the MiGEC pipeline during error correction. VDJ genes were aligned to IMGT germline references, and each clonotype was defined by a unique CDR3 amino acid sequence together with V-J genes. Clonal expansion, Shannon diversity, and CDR3 relatedness (CalcPairwiseDistances, ClusterSamples) were evaluated with VDJtools, and phylogenetic trees were built with CLCbio workbench. A clone was classed as expanded if it had 8 or more unique UMIs, a cutoff based on coefficient-of-variation modelling across technical triplicates. TCRdb's own reprocessing of the public reads used fastp at Q25 and MiXCR and kept productive beta chains. Merged by CDR3 protein, the rows form single entries marked with the most common genes and DNA. Clone size and V and J calls follow TCRdb, not the original study. For this sample the table gives 60,000 to 85,000 distinct CDR3 sequences, of which approximately 5.2% were detected only once. 7.4% of the sample lies in the top ten.

V is pared back by 5 bases and J by 6 bases, with 13 bases lying between the germline termini. From its cysteine to its phenylalanine, the CDR3 spans 13 amino acids. Just CDR3 DNA is preserved here, 39 bases in frame from base 1. The germline V gene supplies CDR1 SNHLY and CDR2 FYNNEI. Libraries from unsorted PBMCs were made from 2 million PBMCs kept in RNAlater at -80 degrees C until RNA extraction. The multiple sclerosis patients were enrolled in a US clinical protocol that evaluated disease progression with magnetic resonance imaging. PBMCs were separated from peripheral blood using Ficoll-Hypaque density gradient centrifugation and then cryopreserved in liquid nitrogen.

The clonotype was recovered from a man aged 18-30 years with multiple sclerosis. The V gene is TRBV2 and the J gene is TRBJ1-1; possibly the D gene is TRBD1, per 6 matching bases. Sequences were obtained from PBMCs. CDR3 protein: CASSPNREAEAFF. The DNA sequence is TGTGCCAGCAGTCCAAACAGGGAGGCTGAAGCTTTCTTT.